This is a list of T cell receptor beta chains from one sample in a study of blood T cells in healthy people across ages. TCRdb passed the 5' RACE reads through MiXCR, listing each CDR3 protein once. This sample has around 870,000 distinct CDR3 sequences; less than 35% occur once, and the top ten carry 17%. The sequencing sample was made of blood. These receptors were obtained from an elderly woman in good health. CDR3s include the opening cysteine and the closing phenylalanine or tryptophan. A D gene is named only where the DNA matches it firmly. Rows may omit the clone size; those that give it use once, few, many or a size class.

>TRBV10-2|many|TRBJ1-2|TRBD1
TGCGCCAGCAGTGAGACAGGGGGCAGTGGCTACACCTTC
CASSETGGSGYTF
>TRBV18|few|TRBJ2-3|NA
TGTGCCAGCTCACCACCCGTGGGGCCAGATACGCAGTATTTT
CASSPPVGPDTQYF
>TRBV7-2|many|TRBJ2-7|TRBD2
TGTGCCAGCAGCTTGGGTCCAGCGGGGGGGTACGAGCAGTACTTC
CASSLGPAGGYEQYF
>TRBV5-1|few|TRBJ1-2|NA
TGCGCCAGCAGCCCTGGGGGGGCCGACTATGGCTACACCTTC
CASSPGGADYGYTF
>TRBV20-1|few|TRBJ2-1|TRBD1
TGCAGTGCTACCGGATCGGGTACAGGGGAGATAAATGAGCAGTTCTTC
CSATGSGTGEINEQFF
>TRBV20-1|NA|TRBJ2-5|NA
TGCAGGGCTAGGGTGGGAAGCATGGAGCAGTACTTC
CRARVGSMEQYF
>TRBV20-1|many|TRBJ1-2|TRBD1
TGCAGTGCTAGAGGTCTACGGACAGGGCCTATTGGCTACACCTTC
CSARGLRTGPIGYTF
>TRBV29-1|NA|TRBJ2-3|NA
TGCAGCGTTGGGGACATCCCAGATACGCAGTATTTT
CSVGDIPDTQYF
>TRBV20-1|NA|TRBJ2-2|TRBD1
TGCAGTGCTAGAGCGCAGGGGGACACCGGGGAGCTGTTTTTT
CSARAQGDTGELFF
>TRBV20-1|many|TRBJ2-5|NA
TGCAGTGCTAGAGATACAGGGTACCAAGAGACCCAGTACTTC
CSARDTGYQETQYF
>TRBV7-2|many|TRBJ1-5|NA
TGTGCCAGCAGCTTATTCGAGGGGAATCAGCCCCAGCATTTT
CASSLFEGNQPQHF
>TRBV20-1|NA|TRBJ2-2|NA
TGCAGTGCCCCGGGCAACTGGGACACCGGGGAGCTGTTTTTT
CSAPGNWDTGELFF
>TRBV7-9|few|TRBJ1-2|TRBD1
TGTGCCAGCAGCTTAGAGGTTACAGGGGTAAACTATGGCTACACCTTC
CASSLEVTGVNYGYTF
>TRBV28|once|TRBJ2-3|NA
TGTGCCAGCAGTTCTTGGGGTGGAAGCACAGATACGCAGTATTTT
CASSSWGGSTDTQYF
>TRBV20-1|few|TRBJ2-1|TRBD1
TGCAGTGCTACCCCCTCCGGGACAGGGTCTTACAATGAGCAGTTCTTC
CSATPSGTGSYNEQFF
>TRBV20-1|NA|TRBJ2-4|TRBD2
TGCAGTGCTGAACTAGCGGGGAGTGGGGCCAAAAACATTCAGTACTTC
CSAELAGSGAKNIQYF
>TRBV2|many|TRBJ2-5|NA
TGTGCCACCACCCGACCCCAAGAGACCCAGTACTTC
CATTRPQETQYF
>TRBV20-1|many|TRBJ1-5|NA
TGCAGTGCTAGTTTCAGTAGCAATCAGCCCCAGCATTTT
CSASFSSNQPQHF
>TRBV4-1|NA|TRBJ2-1|TRBD2
TGCGCCAGCAGCCAAGTGGTGGTTGCGGGAGGTGAGCAGTTCTTC
CASSQVVVAGGEQFF
>TRBV6-6|many|TRBJ2-3|TRBD2
TGTGCCAGCAGTTATAGTGACGGGGGGGCGTTAGATACGCAGTATTTT
CASSYSDGGALDTQYF
>TRBV14|many|TRBJ1-2|TRBD1
TGTGCCAGCAGCCCGATCCGTACCGGGACAGGTGCTCCACGCTATGGCTACACCTTC
CASSPIRTGTGAPRYGYTF
>TRBV10-3|NA|TRBJ2-1|TRBD2
TGTGCCATCAGTGATCGCGGGGGGGCCGTGAATGAGCAGTTCTTC
CAISDRGGAVNEQFF
>TRBV29-1|once|TRBJ1-2|NA
TGCAGCGTTGGTGAAGGTTCCTATGGCTACACCTTC
CSVGEGSYGYTF
>TRBV7-9|NA|TRBJ1-5|TRBD1
TGTGCCAGCAGCCGAGGACAGGGAGGCTATCAGCCCCAGCATTTT
CASSRGQGGYQPQHF
>TRBV18|NA|TRBJ1-2|NA
TGTGCCAGCTCGCAAGAACAGGCAACCCACTATGGCTACACCTTC
CASSQEQATHYGYTF
>TRBV12-3/TRBV12-4|many|TRBJ2-4|TRBD2
TGTGCCAGCAGTTTCCAAGCGGGGGGGCCTTACATTCAGTACTTC
CASSFQAGGPYIQYF
>TRBV28|many|TRBJ2-1|TRBD2
TGTGCCAGCAGCCCGGGACTAGCGGGGGCGCAAAAATACAATGAGCAGTTCTTC
CASSPGLAGAQKYNEQFF
>TRBV3-1|few|TRBJ1-2|TRBD1
TGTGCCAGCAGCCAAACCGGGACAGGGGGCGCCTATGGCTACACCTTC
CASSQTGTGGAYGYTF
>TRBV30|few|TRBJ2-7|NA
TGTGCCTGGAGGGGTTCCTACGAGCAGTACTTC
CAWRGSYEQYF
>TRBV12-3/TRBV12-4|many|TRBJ1-6|NA
TGTGCCAGCAGTTTAGTGACTTATAATTCACCCCTCCACTTT
CASSLVTYNSPLHF